This TCR beta chain stems from a study of cytomegalovirus exposure and HLA in healthy donors (dated by TCRdb to about 2017). Regarding the complete study: According to an earlier analysis of 550 to 700 of the donors, some 180 million T cells yielded 90 million to 130 million unique TCR beta sequences and less than 300 Gb of sequence data. The T cell repertoires of 550 to 850 subjects were profiled by immunosequencing and related to cytomegalovirus serostatus. The later analysis used no new phenotypic data to find candidate immune exposures, relying instead on TCR beta sequences and their occurrence across donors. To study patterns of TCR occurrence, a later analysis re-analyzed previously published TCR beta repertoires from 700 or so donors and added high-resolution HLA genotyping. Besides the first cohort of 666 subjects, a separate validation cohort made up of 120 different subjects was used. HLA typing covered class I and class II loci at four-digit resolution. Approximately 310 gigabases of sequencing data and roughly 81 million unique TCR sequences made up an early release that covered under 750 HLA-typed donors. An earlier analysis of several hundred of the donors applied high-throughput TCR beta sequencing to assess whether each TCR beta V gene segment acted as functional or pseudogenic. Among roughly 400 genotyped donors of the cohort, an average of around 240,000 unique TCR beta nucleotide sequences were sequenced per donor, roughly 18% of them non-productive. Donor age, sex, ethnicity and CMV serostatus were compiled together with the repertoire data. In a later genetic analysis, genome-wide SNP genotypes for about three fifths of the 666 donors were used, and that subset was treated as a discovery cohort. Roughly five DR-DQ haplotypes were treated as single units for association and clustering because of strong linkage in the cohort. To predict cytomegalovirus infection status, the study combined high-throughput TCR immunosequencing, statistical association of individual TCRs with disease status, and machine learning. Of the approximately 400 genotyped donors, around 81% fell in the genetic ancestry cluster associated with self-reported Caucasian donors. All discovery cohort repertoires had been generated on a single sequencing platform. The study aimed to test whether signatures of past pathogen exposure could be identified by cataloging public T cell receptors. The number of donors typed differed by locus, with 629-630 for A, B, C, DRB1 and DQB1, 522 for DQA1, over 600 for DPA1, and about 450 for DPB1. Study-level results and caveats: An earlier analysis of several hundred of the donors showed that most TCR beta V segments appeared in productive rearrangements either about 87% or about 30% of the time, which broadly matched IMGT annotations. Linkage disequilibrium might explain the correlated functional status among segregating V segments, but an unknown experimental factor could not be excluded. Specific HLA alleles were associated with over 15,000 TCR beta sequences at a false discovery rate of 0.05 in a later analysis. A later analysis found that most CMV-associated TCR beta chains appeared HLA-restricted, with HLA associations seemingly driven largely by CMV exposure. Three of the identified cytomegalovirus-associated TCR beta chains were confirmed in vitro to be specific for cytomegalovirus antigens. Strong co-occurrence of HLA alleles, especially DR and DQ, made assigning TCR associations to individual alleles difficult. Most TCR sequences were seen in very few donors, while some public TCRs were found in many individuals. In a later genetic analysis, a missense DCLRE1C variant was associated with V-gene and J-gene trimming of TCR beta chains, and the association was replicated in an independent cohort. The authors suggested that the approach could potentially be extended to other disease states and immunological phenotypes. Cytomegalovirus status was reported to be diagnosed by the classifier with high specificity and sensitivity in both the original and validation cohorts. In a later analysis, the rate of TCR association differed among HLA loci, with DRB1 alleles having the most associated TCRs and HLA-C alleles having the fewest. This cohort had only TCR beta chains sequenced, and the lack of alpha or paired-chain data limited which features could be detected. For the cohort, immune exposure information was limited to CMV serostatus. A later analysis found that HLA-associated TCR beta chains were more clonally expanded and had lower generation probabilities than equally common non-associated chains. Because HLA typing was unavailable for some donors at each locus, only the typed subset was used in association tests. Compared with the approximately 700-donor mean, donors in an Asian-associated ancestry cluster had fewer N-insertions in productive TCRs, according to a later genetic analysis. In the study, about 150 TCR beta chains were listed as associated with cytomegalovirus. Several of the top co-occurrence clusters appeared to be linked to parvovirus B19, influenza, CMV and Epstein-Barr virus, according to a later analysis. A cluster of highly shared sequence variants was judged likely to represent a technical artifact of the sequencing pipeline. A further reported finding was that TCR beta sequences accurately predicted the HLA-A and HLA-B alleles for most subjects in the first cohort. The 87-base-pair reads could not distinguish some IMGT-functional V segments, including TRBV6-2 and TRBV6-3, so those segments were excluded. The earlier analysis of fewer than 750 of the donors excluded roughly 17 rarely observed V segments, including chromosome 9 orphons, because counts were too low. Sequencing depth was assumed to be roughly uniform across donors in the presence/absence analyses, though that assumption may not hold.

In total, approximately 690 healthy bone marrow donors made up the cohort. At the time of sampling, every cohort member was nominally healthy, though immune exposures that went unrecorded were likely present. The donor was CMV seronegative and was included in the group of 352 seronegative cohort members. Each donor provided a peripheral blood sample, and peripheral blood mononuclear cells were used for TCR beta sequencing. The Qiagen DNeasy Blood Extraction Kit was used to extract genomic DNA from the blood cell samples. A note on this clone: What this receptor recognizes is not known. No base-level quality is on record; no much larger clone is a single base apart.

Deletion took 0 bases off V and 4 bases off J, with a span of 14 bases between the germline ends. The CDR3, cysteine through phenylalanine, is 15 amino acids long. Of the read, only the CDR3 DNA is kept; its 45 bases are in frame from base 1. For CDR1 and CDR2, the germline V gene lists SGHRS and YFSETQ. The library relied on the immunoSEQ multiplex PCR assay. For the multiplex PCR, a mixture combining 60 forward primers for TCR Vbeta segments and 13 reverse primers for TCR Jbeta segments was used. The CDR3 region of rearranged TCR beta genes was amplified from genomic DNA by a multiplex PCR assay. The amplified TCR beta libraries were sequenced on the Illumina HiSeq System as 87-base-pair reads. The published analysis was carried out like this. A later analysis tallied tens of millions of unique TCR beta chains across the 666 repertoires, and approximately 11 million of those chains were shared by two or more donors. To remove PCR and sequencing errors, raw reads were error-corrected and collapsed into unique sequences using a nearest-neighbor algorithm that merged closely related sequences. To assign V, D and J gene segments, CDR3 sequences were aligned to IMGT reference sequences. For a sequence to be retained, at least a six-nucleotide match to both a V gene segment and a J gene segment was required. Rearrangements were called productive when the CDR3 lacked stop codons and stayed in frame with V and J; all others were non-productive. Following IMGT convention, CDR3 was defined as the stretch from the second conserved V-encoded cysteine up to the conserved J-encoded phenylalanine. In an earlier analysis of approximately 590 of the donors, sequences lacking an unambiguous match to a single V gene segment were excluded. An earlier analysis of 450 to 650 of the donors called V segments functional above 56.7% productive rearrangements and segregating when the between-donor standard deviation exceeded 5%. A statistical classification framework was built for diagnosing cytomegalovirus status from the catalog of TCR beta chain sequences. A later analysis assigned V and J genes by comparing TCR nucleotide sequences with IMGT/GENE-DB human TR gene sequences. The TCRdist pipeline was used in a later analysis to assign CDR3 sequences and most-parsimonious VDJ recombination scenarios. In a later analysis, every TCR beta chain was defined by the combination of its CDR3 amino acid sequence and its V-gene family, and reads without a unique V-gene family were dropped. To address suspected cross-contamination and a sequencing artifact, a later analysis removed under 600 highly shared, low-generation-probability nucleotide sequences. In a later analysis, a clonal expansion index was calculated for each public chain from normalized within-repertoire ranks of inferred template counts. In a later analysis, generation probabilities were computed using a VDJ recombination model fitted to out-of-frame rearrangements, and the results were checked against IGoR. In a later analysis, hypergeometric tests were used to score TCR-TCR, TCR-HLA and TCR-CMV co-occurrence, with a repertoire-size bias correction applied to TCR pairs. False discovery rates were estimated in a later analysis by permuting HLA or CMV assignments 20 times. In a later analysis, co-occurring TCRs were grouped with DBSCAN, and TCRdist sequence similarity was added when clustering was performed within HLA-allele-positive subsets. For co-occurrence clustering, repertoires with fewer than 30,000 or more than 120,000 public chains were excluded, along with roughly 5 repertoires with anomalous nucleotide sharing. TCRdb carries this immuneACCESS record with in-frame sequences only. Its versions omit some clonotypes, under half of them owing to an unresolved V gene in the studies checked, with the rest unexplained. The V and J calls and clone size are taken from that table; D and trimming were inferred from the DNA. In all, the sample holds some 96,000 clones, and 76% of those were seen once. The top ten clonotypes cover roughly 2% of the sample.

Sequenced input: PBMCs. The chain links TRBV5-1 with TRBJ2-7; perhaps TRBD2 is the D gene, with 5 bases matching. This receptor was obtained from a man aged 40-49 years in good health and CMV-seronegative. The nucleotides are TGCGCCAGCAGCTTGGGACCCGGGGAGATATACGAGCAGTACTTC. Its translation reads: CASSLGPGEIYEQYF.